These 25 T cell receptor beta chains share one sample of origin, sequenced in a study of CD8 T cells in Susac syndrome (dated by TCRdb to between 2019 and 2020). The library was made by the immunoSEQ multiplex PCR assay. RNA was extracted using the RNeasy kit, and about 0.5 to 1 microgram was reverse transcribed with random hexamers. TCRdb ran its own pipeline on the public reads, namely fastp trimming at Q25 and MiXCR clone calling, and kept in-frame beta chains. When rows share a CDR3 protein, they turn into one entry using the most common DNA and genes. Within this sample are more than 150,000 distinct CDR3 sequences, with about 93% of them counted one time only. Over 0.12% of the sample goes to the ten largest clones. The sample consisted of CD4+ T cells from PBMCs. All receptors derive from a human donor in good health.

J is TRBJ1-4 and V is TRBV7-2; D is unclear. V gave up 2 bases and J gave up 8 bases, with 18 bases separating them. This CDR3 comprises 16 residues. Germline-derived CDR1 and CDR2 are SGHTA and FQGNSA. The DNA of the CDR3 is TGTGCCAGCAGCTTATCTCCAGTTGAGGGTGGCGAAAAACTGTTTTTT. Protein: CASSLSPVEGGEKLFF.

The chain combines TRBV20-1 with TRBJ1-2, with D possibly TRBD1 on 5 matching bases. The germline gives CDR1 DFQATT, CDR2 SNEGSKA (reference sequence). Trimming cost V 3 bases and J 2 bases, with 7 bases left between them. The CDR3 runs to 12 residues. CDR3 residues: CSARGENYGYTF. The CDR3 region has the DNA TGCAGTGCTAGGGGGGAGAACTATGGCTACACCTTC.

The J gene is TRBJ2-1, the V gene TRBV15; D may correspond to TRBD1 or TRBD2 (5 bases each). With 1 base removed from V and 4 bases from J, the gap between germline ends came to 11 bases. This CDR3 has 15 residues. Per the germline V gene, CDR1 is LNHNV and CDR2 is YYDKDF (reference sequence). CDR3 nucleotides: TGTGCCACCAGCAGAGCGAGGGGACGATACAATGAGCAGTTCTTC. The encoded protein is CATSRARGRYNEQFF.

This sequence joins TRBV30 and TRBJ2-5; D is perhaps TRBD2 (5 bases). Germline V CDR1 and CDR2: GTSNPN, SVGIG (reference sequence). The CDR3 loop spans 13 amino acids. Trimming took 3 bases from V and 5 from J, leaving 13 bases between them. CDR3 loop: CAWRASGGETQYF. CDR3 coding DNA: TGTGCCTGGAGGGCGAGCGGTGGGGAGACCCAGTACTTC.

This CDR3 is CATSDGRAGSNTEAFF. The CDR3 bases are TGTGCCACCAGTGACGGCCGAGCTGGGTCGAACACTGAAGCTTTCTTT. The chain is built from TRBV24-1 and TRBJ1-1; D is ambiguous. The germline gives CDR1 KGHDR, CDR2 SFDVKD. The V and J ends lost 4 bases and 1 base respectively, with 15 bases between them. The CDR3 spans 16 residues.

This clonotype was recorded only once. The genes are TRBV20-1 and TRBJ2-5; 8 positions match TRBD1. V gave up 5 bases and J gave up 2 bases; unmatched junction bases: 7. The germline CDR1 and CDR2 sequences are DFQATT and SNEGSKA (reference sequence). This CDR3 is 14 amino acids long. Here the CDR3 reads CSALFRTGQETQYF. The CDR3 DNA reads as TGCAGTGCTCTTTTTAGGACAGGGCAAGAGACCCAGTACTTC.

The rearrangement joins TRBV15 to TRBJ1-1; the D gene is possibly TRBD1 (5 bases). Trimming left V 5 bases short and J 1 base short, with 8 bases between. The CDR3 is 13 amino acids. The germline V gene encodes CDR1 LNHNV and CDR2 YYDKDF (reference sequence). The CDR3 is CATSATGNTEAFF. The CDR3 bases are TGTGCCACCAGCGCCACAGGGAACACTGAAGCTTTCTTT.

The V call is TRBV9, the J call TRBJ2-7; no definite D call. The CDR3 has 15 amino acids. The V end was cut by 0 bases, the J end by 0 bases, with 10 bases between. Germline assignment: CDR1 SGDLS and CDR2 YYNGEE. The DNA of the CDR3 is TGTGCCAGCAGCGTAGCGTGGCAGGACTCCTACGAGCAGTACTTC. The encoded protein is CASSVAWQDSYEQYF.

Only one count was recorded for this clonotype. The gene calls are TRBV9 and TRBJ2-3, with 10 bases lining up with TRBD2. Germline V lookup: CDR1 SGDLS, CDR2 YYNGEE. The V segment lost 0 bases and the J segment 5 bases; nucleotides outside the gene matches: 3. CDR3 size: 15 residues. The CDR3 nucleotides are TGTGCCAGCAGCGTAGTAGCGGGGGGCCGAGATACGCAGTATTTT. Its translation is CASSVVAGGRDTQYF.

The chain couples TRBV20-1 to TRBJ1-6; 7 nucleotides agree with TRBD1. This CDR3 is 14 amino acids long. V lost 5 bases to trimming and J lost 10 bases; unmatched junction nucleotides: 11. Germline CDR1 is DFQATT and CDR2 is SNEGSKA (reference sequence). CDR3 in amino acids: CSAGSTGAASPLHF. DNA for the CDR3: TGCAGTGCTGGAAGCACAGGGGCAGCCTCACCCCTCCACTTT.

CDR3 amino acids: CASSLESGTIYF. In nucleotides, the CDR3 is TGTGCCAGCAGCTTAGAGTCGGGGACCATATATTTT. The V gene is TRBV7-9, the J gene TRBJ1-3; D is undetermined. Germline V gene lookup returns CDR1 SEHNR and CDR2 FQNEAQ (reference sequence). The CDR3 covers 12 residues. Trimming removed 1 base at V and 10 bases at J, with 8 bases between. The variable domain in full, with the rest retrieved from reference TRBV7-9 and TRBJ1-3, is DTGVSQNPRHKITKRGQNVTFRCDPISEHNRLYWYRQTLGQGPEFLTYFQNEAQLEKSRLLSDRFSAERPKGSFSTLEIQRTEQGDSAMYLCASSLESGTIYFGEGSWLTVV.

The rearrangement uses TRBV2 and TRBJ2-3, with 9 nucleotides matching TRBD2. Germline V lookup: CDR1 SNHLY, CDR2 FYNNEI. The CDR3 is made up of 15 amino acids. V was pared by 7 bases and J by 3 bases, with 8 bases of the junction left unmatched. CDR3 region: CASTGRSGGTDTQYF. CDR3 bases: TGTGCCAGCACCGGTAGGAGCGGGGGGACAGATACGCAGTATTTT.

In DNA, the CDR3 is TGTGCCAGCAGGGTGGGGGACCAAGAGACCCAGTACTTC. This encodes CASRVGDQETQYF. V usage is TRBV12-3 or TRBV12-4 and J usage is TRBJ2-5; either TRBD1 or TRBD2 may supply D (5 bases each). The CDR3 is made up of 13 amino acids. V was trimmed by 6 bases and J by 0 bases, leaving 8 bases between them.

This chain links TRBV5-1 with TRBJ1-3; D not certain. Germline CDR1 and CDR2: SGHRS and YFSETQ. The ends were cut back, 3 bases at V and 2 bases at J, with 9 bases in the middle. This CDR3 region has 14 residues. DNA of the CDR3: TGCGCCAGCAGCTCCCGGAATACTGGAAACACCATATATTTT. Translated, it gives CASSSRNTGNTIYF.

This sequence joins TRBV20-1 and TRBJ2-7; TRBD1 or TRBD2 may be the D gene (5 bases each). The CDR3 totals 13 residues. Germline V gene data show CDR1 as DFQATT and CDR2 as SNEGSKA (reference sequence). V was shortened by 6 bases and J by 1 base, with 13 bases between the two germline ends. The CDR3 reads CSAGRDPSYEQYF. CDR3 coding DNA: TGCAGTGCGGGCCGGGACCCATCCTACGAGCAGTACTTC.

This clonotype has only a few counts. The chain carries TRBV12-3 or TRBV12-4 and TRBJ2-5; 8 nucleotides line up with TRBD2. CDR3 length equals 13 residues. Trimming cost V 8 bases and J 2 bases; bases outside gene matches: 4. The CDR3 coding sequence is TGTGCCAGCCGCGGGGGGTCACAAGAGACCCAGTACTTC. It codes for CASRGGSQETQYF.

V is TRBV6-5 and J is TRBJ1-2; 7 nucleotides match TRBD1. The V gene end was trimmed by 7 bases and the J gene end by 5 bases; junction bases not matched to a gene: 10. In germline, CDR1 is MNHEY, CDR2 SVGAGI. The CDR3 is 14 amino acids. The CDR3 DNA follows: TGTGCCAGCACCGAGGGACAGCGACCTTATGGCTACACCTTC. It translates to CASTEGQRPYGYTF.

This chain joins TRBV2 and TRBJ1-5; D possibly corresponds to TRBD1 (6 bases). Germline V gene lookup returns CDR1 SNHLY and CDR2 FYNNEI. V lost 8 bases and J lost 3, with 20 bases in between. This CDR3 contains 16 residues. CDR3 in amino acids: CASALGGGRNNQPQHF. CDR3 bases: TGTGCCAGCGCCCTAGGGGGGGGACGGAACAATCAGCCCCAGCATTTT.

The chain employs TRBV27 and TRBJ1-2, with 9 bases matching TRBD1. J gave up 4 bases and V 6 bases, and 3 bases lay outside the gene matches. This CDR3 comprises 13 residues. The germline gives CDR1 MNHEY, CDR2 SMNVEV (reference sequence). Here the CDR3 DNA reads TGTGCCAGCAGCGGGACAGGGACCTATGGCTACACCTTC. Residues: CASSGTGTYGYTF.

The V call is TRBV2, the J call TRBJ1-5; the match to TRBD1 covers 8 bases. Germline V CDR1 and CDR2: SNHLY, FYNNEI. Trimming took 3 bases from V and 6 from J; bases not matched to a gene: 4. The CDR3 is made up of 14 amino acids. In DNA, the CDR3 is TGTGCCAGCAGTGAGACAGGGGAGGCTCAGCCCCAGCATTTT. Translated: CASSETGEAQPQHF.

This chain links TRBV5-4 with TRBJ2-5; 8 bases agree with TRBD1. V shed 1 base and J 1 base; nucleotides not matched to a gene: 3. CDR3 size: 15 residues. Germline assignment: CDR1 SGHNT and CDR2 YYREEE (reference sequence). The CDR3 nucleotides read TGTGCCAGCAGCTTGCCCCAGGGGGCCCAAGAGACCCAGTACTTC. Translation: CASSLPQGAQETQYF.

The chain uses TRBV5-4 and TRBJ2-2; 16 nucleotides agree with TRBD2. Germline values: CDR1 SGHNT, CDR2 YYREEE (reference sequence). The CDR3 extends over 17 amino acids. The V segment lost 4 bases and the J segment 6 bases; nucleotides outside the gene matches: 6. The CDR3 spells CASSRGGTSGGAGELFF. CDR3 bases: TGTGCCAGCAGCCGCGGAGGGACTAGCGGGGGGGCCGGGGAGCTGTTTTTT.

V and J are TRBV6-5 and TRBJ1-2; D possibly corresponds to TRBD1 (5 bases). Germline CDR1 MNHEY, CDR2 SVGAGI. CDR3 size: 15 residues. V shed 2 bases and J shed 5 bases, with 15 bases lying between them. CDR3 nucleotide sequence: TGTGCCAGCAGTTACCTGGAGGGGCGCCTGTATGGCTACACCTTC. Its protein is CASSYLEGRLYGYTF.

The J gene is TRBJ1-6, the V gene TRBV27; no definite D call. This CDR3 comprises 18 residues. Germline values: CDR1 MNHEY, CDR2 SMNVEV (reference sequence). Trimming pared 6 bases from V and 0 bases from J, leaving 18 bases between. The CDR3 here is CASRPTEGVSSYNSPLHF. The DNA of the CDR3 is TGTGCCAGCAGGCCAACGGAGGGAGTTTCCTCCTATAATTCACCCCTCCACTTT.

The chain couples TRBV2 to TRBJ1-2; D is unresolved. The CDR3 covers 12 residues. Germline V gene data show CDR1 as SNHLY and CDR2 as FYNNEI. The ends were cut back, 5 bases at V and 8 bases at J, with 12 bases in the middle. In DNA form, the CDR3 reads TGTGCCAGCAGTATGGACTCGGGGGGCTACACCTTC. It translates to CASSMDSGGYTF.